These 31 T cell receptor beta chains came from one sample sequenced in a study of T cells and Merkel cell carcinoma outcomes. Generated by immunoSEQ multiplex PCR, the TCRdb table keeps only in-frame clones and is missing some. This table has about 14,000 clones, about nine tenths appearing once. Input material: tumor tissue from Merkel cell carcinoma. The receptors were sampled from a human donor with Merkel cell carcinoma.

The genes are TRBV30 and TRBJ1-4; D is unresolved. Germline V gene data show CDR1 as GTSNPN and CDR2 as SVGIG (reference sequence). The CDR3 sequence is 12 residues long. V was pared by 7 bases and J by 8 bases, with 14 bases between. CDR3 in amino acids: CASQKGNEKLFF. In DNA, the CDR3 is TGTGCCTCTCAAAAAGGAAACGAAAAACTGTTTTTT. Drawing the rest from reference TRBV30 and TRBJ1-4, the complete variable domain is SQTIHQWPATLVQPVGSPLSLECTVEGTSNPNLYWYRQAAGRGLQLLFYSVGIGQISSEVPQNLSASRPQDRQFILSSKKLLLSDSGFYLCASQKGNEKLFFGSGTQLSVL.

Comment on this clone: One junction end does not reproduce the germline sequence, and a read error may be involved. The V gene is TRBV7-7, the J gene TRBJ2-6; possible D gene TRBD2, 6 bases. This CDR3 comprises 14 residues. The V gene's germline CDR1 is SSHAT and CDR2 FNYEAQ (reference sequence). The CDR3 nucleotides read TGTGCTAGCAGCTTCGGGCCTGCGGGGTCACCTCTGACTTTC. This codes for CASSFGPAGSPLTF.

The V gene is TRBV18, the J gene TRBJ2-5; no definite D call. The germline V gene has CDR1 KGHSH and CDR2 LQKENI. Trimming took off 0 bases at V and 2 bases at J, with 10 bases between the two ends. The CDR3 extends over 15 amino acids. The CDR3 DNA follows: TGTGCCAGCTCACCACCCCAAGAACCACAAGAGACCCAGTACTTC. It encodes CASSPPQEPQETQYF.

This chain links TRBV7-3 with TRBJ2-1, with 7 bases lining up with TRBD1. This CDR3 has 15 amino acids. CDR1 is SGHTA, CDR2 FQGTGA, per germline. V was clipped by 2 bases and J by 3 bases; unmatched bases: 4. The CDR3 nucleotides are TGTGCCAGCAGCTTAGGCAGGGGGAGCTACAATGAGCAGTTCTTC. As protein: CASSLGRGSYNEQFF. The full variable domain, rest sourced from reference TRBV7-3 and TRBJ2-1, is GAGVSQTPSNKVTEKGKYVELRCDPISGHTALYWYRQSLGQGPEFLIYFQGTGAADDSGLPNDRFFAVRPEGSVSTLKIQRTERGDSAVYLCASSLGRGSYNEQFFGPGTRLTVL.

J is TRBJ1-1 and V is TRBV9; D uncertain. Germline V gene lookup returns CDR1 SGDLS and CDR2 YYNGEE. Trimming pared 0 bases from V and 1 base from J, leaving 10 bases between. This CDR3 is 15 amino acids long. The CDR3 loop reads CASSVEEFWNTEAFF. CDR3 DNA sequence: TGTGCCAGCAGCGTAGAGGAGTTCTGGAACACTGAAGCTTTCTTT.

The V call is TRBV18, the J call TRBJ1-3; the D gene is possibly TRBD1 (5 bases). The V and J ends lost 3 bases and 3 bases respectively, with 9 bases between them. This CDR3 comprises 14 residues. From germline, CDR1 is KGHSH and CDR2 LQKENI. CDR3 sequence (DNA): TGTGCCAGCTCACCGCAGGGTGGTGGAAACACCATATATTTT. It specifies CASSPQGGGNTIYF. The variable domain in full, completed from reference TRBV18 and TRBJ1-3, reads NAGVMQNPRHLVRRRGQEARLRCSPMKGHSHVYWYRQLPEEGLKFMVYLQKENIIDESGMPKERFSAEFPKEGPSILRIQQVVRGDSAAYFCASSPQGGGNTIYFGEGSWLTVV.

The rearrangement links TRBV11-2 to TRBJ2-7, with D possibly matching TRBD2 (5 bases). The ends were cut back, 5 bases at V and 3 bases at J, with 11 bases in the middle. Germline V gene sequence: CDR1 SGHAT, CDR2 FQNNGV. This CDR3 comprises 13 residues. CDR3 nucleotide sequence: TGTGCCAGCAGCGAATGGGGAGTCTACGAGCAGTACTTC. It yields the protein CASSEWGVYEQYF.

CDR3 coding DNA: TGCGCCAGCAGCCAAGAGGTAGGCTACGAGCAGTACTTC. The encoded protein is CASSQEVGYEQYF. The chain uses TRBV4-3 and TRBJ2-7; unclear D gene. CDR3 length: 13 amino acids. With 0 bases removed from V and 3 bases from J, the gap between germline ends came to 6 bases. The germline V gene encodes CDR1 LGHNA and CDR2 YSLEER.

Remarks on this clone: At one of its ends the junction is not consistent with the germline gene, which may arise from a read error. The chain uses TRBV10-1 and TRBJ1-3; D not certain. Looked up from germline, CDR1 is WNHNN and CDR2 is SYGVQD (reference sequence). The CDR3 is 12 amino acids. The CDR3 here is CASSARGHTIYF. DNA of the CDR3: TGTGCCAGCAGTGCGCGGGGTCACACCATATATTTT.

The chain uses TRBV25-1 and TRBJ2-1; D may be TRBD2 (5 bases). Trimming took off 3 bases at V and 7 bases at J, with 13 bases between the two ends. In germline, CDR1 is MGHDK, CDR2 SYGVNS. CDR3 length: 14 residues. CDR3 in DNA: TGTGCCAGCAGTGATACACGAACTAGAAATGAGCAGTTCTTC. This codes for CASSDTRTRNEQFF.

This clone was seen just once. J is TRBJ1-1 and V is TRBV30; no clear D. Germline V gene lookup returns CDR1 GTSNPN and CDR2 SVGIG (reference sequence). The CDR3 runs 15 residues. V dropped 2 bases and J dropped 0 bases, with 13 bases sitting between them. The DNA of the CDR3 is TGTGCCTGGAGTCGGGGTAACAGCATGAACACTGAAGCTTTCTTT. Translation gives CAWSRGNSMNTEAFF.

The chain has TRBV5-1 and TRBJ1-1; no clear D. Germline-derived CDR1 and CDR2 are SGHRS and YFSETQ. The CDR3 extends over 14 amino acids. Trimming stripped 0 bases from V and 3 bases from J, with 9 bases between. As DNA, the CDR3 is TGCGCCAGCAGCTTGGGAACCGGGGACACTGAAGCTTTCTTT. This gives the protein CASSLGTGDTEAFF.

Comment on this clone: The junction shows a germline mismatch at one end, possibly a read error. The DNA of the CDR3 is TGTGCCAGTAGTTACGGCCGGGTGGAGAGCACTGAAGCTTTCTTT. This codes for CASSYGRVESTEAFF. The chain combines TRBV6-5 with TRBJ1-1; D is unresolved. This CDR3 has 15 residues. Germline V gives CDR1 MNHEY, CDR2 SVGAGI.

This rearrangement joins TRBV29-1 to TRBJ1-1; D is perhaps TRBD1 (5 bases). V lost 7 bases and J 2 bases, leaving 8 bases between the germline ends. The germline V gene has CDR1 SQVTM and CDR2 ANQGSEA. CDR3 size: 11 residues. CDR3 residues: CSGRVNTEAFF. The CDR3 DNA sequence: TGCAGCGGCAGGGTAAACACTGAAGCTTTCTTT.

The rearrangement joins TRBV11-2 to TRBJ2-3; D call uncertain. Per the germline V gene, CDR1 is SGHAT and CDR2 is FQNNGV. This CDR3 region has 14 residues. V was cut by 1 base and J by 1 base, with 6 bases left in between. The CDR3 reads CASSLGDGTDTQYF. In nucleotides, the CDR3 is TGTGCCAGCAGCTTAGGAGACGGCACAGATACGCAGTATTTT.

The CDR3 region has the DNA TGTGCCAGCAGCGTAACAGCCAACTATGGCTACACCTTC. It specifies CASSVTANYGYTF. The rearrangement joins TRBV5-4 to TRBJ1-2; D uncertain. Trimming removed 4 bases at V and 2 bases at J, with 9 bases between. Germline CDR1 is SGHNT and CDR2 is YYREEE (reference sequence). The CDR3 spans 13 residues.

The chain couples TRBV7-2 to TRBJ1-1; a weak D match, TRBD1 (6 bases). V lost 2 bases and J 5 bases, leaving 12 bases between the germline ends. The CDR3 contains 14 residues. The germline gives CDR1 SGHTA, CDR2 FQGNSA. The CDR3 protein is CASSLIRGGTEAFF. DNA for the CDR3: TGTGCCAGCAGCTTAATCAGGGGCGGAACTGAAGCTTTCTTT.

This sequence joins TRBV5-1 and TRBJ1-2; TRBD1 is a possible D gene (5 bases). The V gene lost 0 bases and the J gene lost 2 bases, with 14 bases spanning the gap. The CDR3 is made up of 16 amino acids. The germline gives CDR1 SGHRS, CDR2 YFSETQ. The CDR3 DNA follows: TGCGCCAGCAGCTTGGGACCCAGGGTAGGGAACTATGGCTACACCTTC. Its protein product is CASSLGPRVGNYGYTF.

This chain connects TRBV18 to TRBJ1-2, with 9 bases that match TRBD1. The germline CDR1 and CDR2 sequences are KGHSH and LQKENI. The CDR3 sequence is 15 residues long. With 2 bases clipped from V and 4 bases from J, the junction kept 5 bases outside the gene matches. The CDR3 DNA is TGTGCCAGCTCACCATTACAGGGGGCTTCCTATGGCTACACCTTC. It encodes CASSPLQGASYGYTF.

The chain employs TRBV19 and TRBJ1-1, with 9 bases fitting TRBD1. The CDR3 extends over 14 amino acids. Germline V gene lookup returns CDR1 LNHDA and CDR2 SQIVND (reference sequence). V dropped 7 bases and J dropped 6; count of bases not matched to a gene: 9. The CDR3 spells CASNSWTGVPEAFF. In DNA, the CDR3 is TGTGCCAGTAATTCTTGGACAGGGGTCCCTGAAGCTTTCTTT.

This clone is a singleton in its sample. The chain combines TRBV18 with TRBJ2-1; 12 bases match TRBD2. Germline V gene sequence: CDR1 KGHSH, CDR2 LQKENI. This CDR3 has 15 residues. Trimming took 3 bases from V and 6 from J; bases not matched to a gene: 3. The CDR3 loop reads CASSPGLAGPNEQFF. The CDR3 nucleotides read TGTGCCAGCTCACCGGGACTAGCGGGCCCCAATGAGCAGTTCTTC.

CDR3 residues: CASSLVSYGYTF. In nucleotides, the CDR3 is TGTGCCAGCAGCTTGGTTTCATATGGCTACACCTTC. The rearrangement links TRBV5-5 to TRBJ1-2; D is undetermined. The V and J ends lost 0 bases and 5 bases respectively, with 5 bases between them. The CDR3 consists of 12 residues. From germline, CDR1 is SGHKS and CDR2 YYEKEE (reference sequence). Full variable domain (missing parts from reference TRBV5-5 and TRBJ1-2): DAGVTQSPTHLIKTRGQQVTLRCSPISGHKSVSWYQQVLGQGPQFIFQYYEKEERGRGNFPDRFSARQFPNYSSELNVNALLLGDSALYLCASSLVSYGYTFGSGTRLTVV.

This chain connects TRBV7-9 to TRBJ1-6; no reliable D call. This CDR3 has 13 residues. Germline assignment: CDR1 SEHNR and CDR2 FQNEAQ (reference sequence). The germline V and J ends were trimmed by 1 base and 8 bases, with 6 bases remaining between them. CDR3 in DNA: TGTGCCAGCAGCTTAGATGCGGATTCACCCCTCCACTTT. Amino acids: CASSLDADSPLHF.

The V call is TRBV18, the J call TRBJ2-1, with D perhaps matching TRBD2 (5 bases). Trimming left V 2 bases short and J 0 bases short, with 14 bases between. This CDR3 is 17 amino acids long. Germline CDR1 KGHSH, CDR2 LQKENI. This CDR3 reads CASSPMGEPRSYNEQFF. The CDR3 nucleotides read TGTGCCAGCTCACCAATGGGAGAGCCGCGCTCCTACAATGAGCAGTTCTTC.

The rearrangement uses TRBV7-9 and TRBJ2-3; 8 positions agree with TRBD1. V lost 3 bases to trimming and J lost 4 bases; unmatched junction nucleotides: 6. From germline, CDR1 is SEHNR and CDR2 FQNEAQ (reference sequence). The CDR3 contains 15 residues. CDR3 coding DNA: TGTGCCAGCAGCTTCGGACAGGGCGACGCAGATACGCAGTATTTT. Translated: CASSFGQGDADTQYF.

V usage is TRBV9 and J usage is TRBJ1-2, with a possible D match to TRBD1 (5 bases). V was clipped by 3 bases and J by 3 bases, with 9 bases between them. This CDR3 region has 13 residues. Germline values: CDR1 SGDLS, CDR2 YYNGEE. The DNA for the CDR3 is TGTGCCAGCAGCGGGGACCGGGACTATGGCTACACCTTC. Protein product: CASSGDRDYGYTF.

J is TRBJ1-5 and V is TRBV2; TRBD1 is a possible D gene (6 bases). The germline V gene encodes CDR1 SNHLY and CDR2 FYNNEI. V gave up 4 bases and J gave up 6 bases, with 16 bases separating them. The CDR3 covers 15 residues. The CDR3 DNA reads as TGTGCCAGCAGTGTGGGGGCGCCTGGGACTCAGCCCCAGCATTTT. It is translated as CASSVGAPGTQPQHF.

The rearrangement links TRBV5-1 to TRBJ2-7; D unclear. Germline values: CDR1 SGHRS, CDR2 YFSETQ. Between the trimmed V and J ends, which lost 3 bases and 4 bases, there was a span of 17 bases. The length of the CDR3 is 15 residues. CDR3 DNA: TGCGCCAGCAGCTCGGGTTCGACCGTAATATACGAGCAGTACTTC. Its translation is CASSSGSTVIYEQYF.

The V call is TRBV4-2, the J call TRBJ1-4; 9 nucleotides align to TRBD1. The germline CDR1 and CDR2 sequences are LGHNA and YNFKEQ. J gave up 3 bases and V 4 bases, and 3 bases lay outside the gene matches. This CDR3 spans 15 amino acids. The CDR3, as DNA: TGTGCCAGCAGCCCGAGGGACAGGGCTAATGAAAAACTGTTTTTT. This gives the protein CASSPRDRANEKLFF.

The chain combines TRBV27 with TRBJ1-2; the D gene is possibly TRBD1 (6 bases). The CDR3 is 14 residues long. Germline V gene sequence: CDR1 MNHEY, CDR2 SMNVEV (reference sequence). V lost 3 bases and J 8 bases, leaving 16 bases between the germline ends. CDR3 nucleotide sequence: TGTGCCAGCAGTTTTTGGTCGGGGGCGGGCGGCTACACCTTC. Protein product: CASSFWSGAGGYTF.

The chain employs TRBV4-2 and TRBJ1-5; a possible D gene is TRBD1 (5 bases). The CDR3 is 13 residues long. The germline gives CDR1 LGHNA, CDR2 YNFKEQ. V lost 4 bases and J 4 bases, leaving 8 bases between the germline ends. CDR3 bases: TGTGCCAGCAGCCTCCAGGGAAATCAGCCCCAGCATTTT. Amino acids: CASSLQGNQPQHF.